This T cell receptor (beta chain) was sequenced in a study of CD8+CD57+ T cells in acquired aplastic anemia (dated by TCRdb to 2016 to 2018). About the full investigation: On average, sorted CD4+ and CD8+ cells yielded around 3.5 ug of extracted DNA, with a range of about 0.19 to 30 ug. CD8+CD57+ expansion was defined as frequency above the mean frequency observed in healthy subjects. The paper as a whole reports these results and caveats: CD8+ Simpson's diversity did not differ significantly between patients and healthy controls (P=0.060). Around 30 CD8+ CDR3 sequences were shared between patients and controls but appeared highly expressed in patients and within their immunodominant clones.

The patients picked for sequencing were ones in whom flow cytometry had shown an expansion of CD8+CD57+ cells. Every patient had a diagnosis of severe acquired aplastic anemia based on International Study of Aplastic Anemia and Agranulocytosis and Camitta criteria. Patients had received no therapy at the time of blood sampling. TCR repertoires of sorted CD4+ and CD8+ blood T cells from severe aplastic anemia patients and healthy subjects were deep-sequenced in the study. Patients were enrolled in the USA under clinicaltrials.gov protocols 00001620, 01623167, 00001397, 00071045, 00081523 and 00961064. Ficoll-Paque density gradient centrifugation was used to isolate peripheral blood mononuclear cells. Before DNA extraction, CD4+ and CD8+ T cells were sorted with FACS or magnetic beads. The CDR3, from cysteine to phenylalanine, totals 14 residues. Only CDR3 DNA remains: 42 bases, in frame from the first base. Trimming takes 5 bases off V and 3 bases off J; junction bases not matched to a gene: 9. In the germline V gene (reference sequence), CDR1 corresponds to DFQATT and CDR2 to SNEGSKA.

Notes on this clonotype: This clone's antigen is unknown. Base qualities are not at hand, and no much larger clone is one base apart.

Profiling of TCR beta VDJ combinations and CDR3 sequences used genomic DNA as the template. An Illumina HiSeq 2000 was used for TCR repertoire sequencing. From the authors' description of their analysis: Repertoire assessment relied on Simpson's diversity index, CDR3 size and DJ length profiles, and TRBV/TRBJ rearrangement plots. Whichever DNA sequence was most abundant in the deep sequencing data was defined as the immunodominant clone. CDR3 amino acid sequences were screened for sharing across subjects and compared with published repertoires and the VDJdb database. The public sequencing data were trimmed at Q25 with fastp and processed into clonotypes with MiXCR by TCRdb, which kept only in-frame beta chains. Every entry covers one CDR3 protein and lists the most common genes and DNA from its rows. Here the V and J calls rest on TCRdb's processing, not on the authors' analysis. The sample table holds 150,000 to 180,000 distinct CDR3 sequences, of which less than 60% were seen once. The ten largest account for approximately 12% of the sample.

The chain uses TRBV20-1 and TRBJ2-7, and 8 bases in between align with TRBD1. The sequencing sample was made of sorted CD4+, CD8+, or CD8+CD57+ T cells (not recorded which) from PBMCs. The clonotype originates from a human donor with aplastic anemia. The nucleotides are TGCAGTGCTGCCTGGGACAGGAATAGCTACGAGCAGTACTTC. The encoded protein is CSAAWDRNSYEQYF.